A single sample gave rise to the 2 T cell receptor beta chains below, sequenced in a study of T-cell reconstitution after alpha-beta-depleted transplantation in children. Using unique molecular identifiers, the investigators prepared the TCRbeta library. TCRdb redid the calling of the PCR reads with MiXCR, one entry per CDR3 protein. The sample includes about 4,700 distinct CDR3 sequences, more than 5.5% of them seen just once. The input for sequencing was PBMCs, mostly from graft donor cells, taken 60 days after TCRalphabeta/CD19-depleted stem cell transplant. These receptors came from a boy in the first two years of life who had a stem cell transplant for SCID, so the T cells may come from the graft donor.

This clonotype counts as medium-sized. The chain has TRBV5-1 and TRBJ1-1; D is unclear. Germline CDR1 is SGHRS and CDR2 is YFSETQ. The V end was cut by 1 base, the J end by 4 bases, with 17 bases between. This CDR3 contains 16 residues. In DNA form, the CDR3 reads TGCGCCAGCAGCTTGTTGATCCGGGGATTGAGCACTGAAGCTTTCTTT. This sequence encodes CASSLLIRGLSTEAFF.

At least ten counts were recorded for this clonotype. This chain uses TRBV2 with TRBJ1-6; 9 bases align to TRBD1. CDR1 and CDR2 (germline): SNHLY, FYNNEI. With V trimmed by 5 bases and J by 9 bases, 23 bases remained unmatched. The CDR3 spans 20 residues. CDR3 DNA sequence: TGTGCCAGCAGTCGTAGGCCAGAAGTTGAGACAGGGGGGGAAAGTTCACCCCTCCACTTT. Its translation is CASSRRPEVETGGESSPLHF. Full variable domain (rest looked up from reference TRBV2 and TRBJ1-6): EPEVTQTPSHQVTQMGQEVILRCVPISNHLYFYWYRQILGQKVEFLVSFYNNEISEKSEIFDDQFSVERPDGSNFTLKIRSTKLEDSAMYFCASSRRPEVETGGESSPLHFGNGTRLTVT.